This T cell receptor (beta chain) was identified during a study of neurological immune-mediated disorders (dated by TCRdb to the late 2010s). Describing the broader study: The study compared peripheral blood TCR-beta repertoires of HTLV-I-associated myelopathy (HAM/TSP) patients, multiple sclerosis patients and healthy controls using UMI-based sequencing. Longitudinal HAM/TSP donors and healthy donors each had 3 time-points at intervals of about 3-40 months. The cohort was made up of about 66 subjects, consisting of around 14 HAM/TSP patients, some 34 multiple sclerosis patients and about 20 healthy controls. The approximately 110 TCR-beta libraries covered PBMC samples along with longitudinal samples, technical triplicates, and paired sorted CD4+ and CD8+ T-cell subsets. The investigation overall reported the following: No identical CDR3 amino acid sequences were found to be shared among expanded clones across subjects, suggesting that TCR-beta repertoires were private in all groups. TCR clonal expansion was highest in HAM/TSP patients and lowest in MS patients, with MS patients falling below even healthy controls.

The intended sense of this specimen's time point label: longitudinal time-point 1 (baseline). Healthy controls were blood bank volunteers in Maryland, USA. Libraries from unsorted PBMCs were made from 2 million PBMCs kept in RNAlater at -80 degrees C until RNA extraction. Peripheral blood was subjected to Ficoll-Hypaque density gradient centrifugation to isolate PBMCs, which were then cryopreserved in liquid nitrogen. This clonotype has a count of ten or more. Its recognized antigen is unknown. Per-base quality was not reported, and no clone a single base away is much larger than it. The junction shows trimming of 3 bases on V and 8 bases on J, plus 19 bases between the germline ends. The CDR3 goes from the cysteine to the phenylalanine over 14 residues. CDR3 DNA only is kept here, 42 bases in frame from base 1. CDR1 SQVTM and CDR2 ANQGSEA are derived from the germline V gene. To synthesize cDNA, template-switch 5'RACE was performed with a primer carrying a 10-nucleotide random unique molecular identifier so that each TCR transcript was tagged. Every sequencing run covered 15-18 subjects and yielded more than 180 million TCR-beta sequences. The RNeasy kit was used to extract total RNA. The KAPA Real-time Library Amplification kit was used to amplify TCR-beta VDJ regions with primers targeting the TCR constant region and the 5'RACE anchor. Sample indexes and Illumina adaptors were added in a first PCR, after which library yield was increased in a second PCR. After Ampure bead purification, the TCR product of roughly 650 bp was size-selected on a 2% E-gel SizeSelection system. Before pooling, library quality was checked on a Bioanalyzer, concentration was measured with Qubit, and libraries were quantified with the Kapa Library Quantification kit. An Illumina HiSeq 2500 sequenced the libraries paired-end 2 x 150 bp. To increase sequence diversity, roughly 25-31% phiX was spiked into each library pool. The paper's data handling went like this. The quality-filtered reads were processed with the UMI-based MiGEC pipeline, whose error correction step removed more than 80% of the raw TCR sequences. VDJ genes were aligned to IMGT germline references, and clonotypes were defined by unique CDR3 amino acid sequence plus V-J genes. Clonal expansion, Shannon diversity, and CDR3 relatedness (CalcPairwiseDistances, ClusterSamples) were evaluated with VDJtools, and phylogenetic trees were built with CLCbio workbench. Using coefficient-of-variation modelling across technical triplicates, the study counted a clone as expanded if it had at least 8 unique UMIs. The public sequencing data were trimmed at Q25 with fastp and processed into clonotypes with MiXCR by TCRdb, which kept only in-frame beta chains. Duplicate CDR3 protein sequences are folded into a single record with the most common DNA and genes. What appears here as the V and J calls and clone size reflects TCRdb's work, not the paper's. The sample table holds about 49,000 distinct CDR3 sequences, of which about 9% were seen once. Clones ranked in the top ten supply 1.6% of the sample.

The sequence was obtained from a woman between 40 and 55 years old in good health. The sequenced sample consisted of PBMCs. In this chain, TRBV29-1 is recombined with TRBJ1-2; the D gene identity is not certain. CDR3 region: CSVEIPGRLWGYTF. In nucleotides, the sequence is TGCAGCGTTGAGATTCCAGGACGACTATGGGGCTACACCTTC. Supplemented by the reference TRBV29-1 and TRBJ1-2 proteins around the CDR3, the complete variable domain is SAVISQKPSRDICQRGTSLTIQCQVDSQVTMMFWYRQQPGQSLTLIATANQGSEATYESGFVIDKFPISRPNLTFSTLTVSNMSPEDSSIYLCSVEIPGRLWGYTFGSGTRLTVV.